Below, 26 T cell receptor beta chains from the same sample are listed, as sequenced in a study of cytomegalovirus exposure and HLA in healthy donors. In the PCR, 60 Vbeta and 13 Jbeta primers were used. Profiled with immunoSEQ multiplex PCR; TCRdb holds only in-frame clones, not every one. The top ten hold around 1.7% of the sample, which has about 130,000 clones, approximately 85% seen once. The specimen was PBMCs. These receptors originate from a boy younger than 18 in good health and CMV-seronegative.

In this sample, this clone turned up a few times. The J gene is TRBJ1-1, the V gene TRBV5-1, with D perhaps TRBD1 (5 bases). CDR1 is SGHRS and CDR2 is YFSETQ in the germline V gene. CDR3 length equals 14 residues. The V gene lost 2 bases and the J gene lost 5 bases, with 13 bases spanning the gap. CDR3 loop: CASSFRGVDTEAFF. CDR3 coding DNA: TGCGCCAGCAGCTTCCGGGGGGTTGATACTGAAGCTTTCTTT. Variable domain in full (rest from reference TRBV5-1 and TRBJ1-1): KAGVTQTPRYLIKTRGQQVTLSCSPISGHRSVSWYQQTPGQGLQFLFEYFSETQRNKGNFPGRFSGRQFSNSRSEMNVSTLELGDSALYLCASSFRGVDTEAFFGQGTRLTVV.

The chain employs TRBV6-4 and TRBJ1-2; TRBD1 aligns across 9 bases. The germline V gene encodes CDR1 MRHNA and CDR2 SNTAGT. CDR3 length equals 13 residues. J gave up 4 bases and V 3 bases, and 0 bases lay outside the gene matches. The CDR3 is CASSEDRGYGYTF. The CDR3 bases are TGTGCCAGCAGTGAGGACAGGGGCTATGGCTACACCTTC.

The gene calls are TRBV11-2 and TRBJ1-1; 7 bases are shared with TRBD1. Germline loops: CDR1 SGHAT, CDR2 FQNNGV. The CDR3 consists of 14 residues. The V gene end was trimmed by 3 bases and the J gene end by 5 bases; junction bases not matched to a gene: 6. CDR3 bases: TGTGCCAGCAGCTTTAGACAGGGCGTTACTGAAGCTTTCTTT. Translation: CASSFRQGVTEAFF.

This chain uses TRBV13 with TRBJ2-5, with 10 bases identical to TRBD2. Germline V gene data show CDR1 as PRHDT and CDR2 as FYEKMQ (reference sequence). Trimming at V came to 5 bases and at J to 3 bases, leaving 6 bases not matched to a gene. The CDR3 is made up of 15 amino acids. The CDR3 nucleotides are TGTGCCAGCAGCACCAACCTAGCGGGAGAAGAGACCCAGTACTTC. The encoded protein is CASSTNLAGEETQYF.

The chain employs TRBV15 and TRBJ2-3; TRBD2 matches 8 bases. The length of the CDR3 is 18 residues. Germline lookup yields CDR1 LNHNV and CDR2 YYDKDF (reference sequence). The trim removed 0 bases at V and 3 bases at J, leaving 11 bases unmatched. CDR3 bases: TGTGCCACCAGCAGAGATCGCAAGGCGGGAGGAGGTACAGATACGCAGTATTTT. Protein product: CATSRDRKAGGGTDTQYF.

The V and J genes are TRBV5-4 and TRBJ1-2; 7 bases agree with TRBD1. With 1 base clipped from V and 4 bases from J, the junction kept 1 base outside the gene matches. The CDR3 spans 13 residues. From germline, CDR1 is SGHNT and CDR2 YYREEE (reference sequence). As DNA, the CDR3 is TGTGCCAGCAGCTTGCAGGGGGGCTATGGCTACACCTTC. Its protein product is CASSLQGGYGYTF.

As regards this clone: Relative to the germline gene, one junction end is altered; a read error may explain this. The rearrangement joins TRBV7-2 to TRBJ1-5; possible D gene TRBD1, 6 bases. Germline lookup yields CDR1 SGHTA and CDR2 FQGNSA. The CDR3 loop spans 15 amino acids. The CDR3 sequence is CASSLQGRSSQPQHF. Here the CDR3 DNA reads TGTGCCAGCAGCTTACAGGGGAGAAGCAGTCAGCCCCAGCATTTT. Full variable domain (missing parts from reference TRBV7-2 and TRBJ1-5): GAGVSQSPSNKVTEKGKDVELRCDPISGHTALYWYRQSLGQGLEFLIYFQGNSAPDKSGLPSDRFSAERTGGSVSTLTIQRTQQEDSAVYLCASSLQGRSSQPQHFGDGTRLSIL.

A single count supports this clone. The chain employs TRBV27 and TRBJ2-2; no clear D gene. Trimming stripped 6 bases from V and 5 bases from J, with 7 bases between. CDR3 length: 12 amino acids. Germline V lookup: CDR1 MNHEY, CDR2 SMNVEV (reference sequence). In DNA, the CDR3 is TGTGCCAGCAGAATGGAGACCGGGGAGCTGTTTTTT. This translates into CASRMETGELFF.

The chain joins TRBV9 to TRBJ2-6; D gene unclear. The length of the CDR3 is 15 residues. Germline CDR1 is SGDLS and CDR2 is YYNGEE. Trimming cost V 2 bases and J 0 bases, with 6 bases left between them. The CDR3 protein is CASSVGSSGANVLTF. CDR3 in DNA: TGTGCCAGCAGCGTGGGCAGCTCTGGGGCCAACGTCCTGACTTTC. Filled out from reference TRBV9 and TRBJ2-6, the complete variable domain reads DSGVTQTPKHLITATGQRVTLRCSPRSGDLSVYWYQQSLDQGLQFLIQYYNGEERAKGNILERFSAQQFPDLHSELNLSSLELGDSALYFCASSVGSSGANVLTFGAGSRLTVL.

The chain uses TRBV20-1 and TRBJ1-2, with 8 bases fitting TRBD1. With V trimmed by 0 bases and J by 14 bases, 5 bases remained unmatched. The CDR3 runs 11 residues. Germline CDR1 is DFQATT and CDR2 is SNEGSKA (reference sequence). Here the CDR3 DNA reads TGCAGTGCTAGAGAAGGGACAGGCCTTACCTTC. It yields the protein CSAREGTGLTF.

This clone showed up just once. This rearrangement joins TRBV5-1 to TRBJ1-1, with a tentative D call TRBD1 (6 bases). The CDR3 extends over 14 amino acids. V lost 4 bases and J lost 6, with 16 bases in between. Germline V gene lookup returns CDR1 SGHRS and CDR2 YFSETQ. The CDR3 reads CASSNRIQGSEAFF. Here the CDR3 DNA reads TGCGCCAGCAGCAATAGAATACAGGGTTCTGAAGCTTTCTTT.

J is TRBJ2-7 and V is TRBV19, with TRBD1 matching over 7 bases. V trimming: 11 bases; J trimming: 2 bases; junction bases outside the gene matches: 9. Germline V gives CDR1 LNHDA, CDR2 SQIVND (reference sequence). The CDR3 has 13 residues. CDR3 sequence (DNA): TGTGCCGCCTCAGGGGGTCGTACCTACGAGCAGTACTTC. Its translation is CAASGGRTYEQYF.

This sequence joins TRBV5-4 and TRBJ1-4; 7 bases agree with TRBD1. Germline loops: CDR1 SGHNT, CDR2 YYREEE (reference sequence). The V segment lost 4 bases and the J segment 8 bases; nucleotides outside the gene matches: 8. CDR3 length equals 14 residues. The CDR3 region has the DNA TGTGCCAGCAGCGTGACAGGGTTGGGAGAAAAACTGTTTTTT. Translated: CASSVTGLGEKLFF. The full variable domain, with the rest looked up from reference TRBV5-4 and TRBJ1-4, is ETGVTQSPTHLIKTRGQQVTLRCSSQSGHNTVSWYQQALGQGPQFIFQYYREEENGRGNFPPRFSGLQFPNYSSELNVNALELDDSALYLCASSVTGLGEKLFFGSGTQLSVL.

This chain uses TRBV9 with TRBJ2-3, with 8 bases matching TRBD1. CDR3 length: 15 amino acids. With 3 bases clipped from V and 3 bases from J, the junction kept 6 bases outside the gene matches. Germline lookup yields CDR1 SGDLS and CDR2 YYNGEE. The CDR3 DNA sequence: TGTGCCAGCAGCGAGTACAGGGGGTTGACAGATACGCAGTATTTT. Encoded protein: CASSEYRGLTDTQYF.

In its sample, this clone was seen a few times. The rearrangement uses TRBV5-8 and TRBJ1-5; TRBD1 is a possible D gene (5 bases). This CDR3 comprises 14 residues. V was pared by 4 bases and J by 3 bases, with 11 bases between. From germline, CDR1 is SGHTS and CDR2 YDEGEE. The CDR3 is CASSGGTFNQPQHF. CDR3 DNA sequence: TGTGCCAGCAGCGGGGGGACGTTCAATCAGCCCCAGCATTTT. Filled out from reference TRBV5-8 and TRBJ1-5, the complete variable domain reads EAGVTQSPTHLIKTRGQQATLRCSPISGHTSVYWYQQALGLGLQFLLWYDEGEERNRGNFPPRFSGRQFPNYSSELNVNALELEDSALYLCASSGGTFNQPQHFGDGTRLSIL.

The chain uses TRBV6-6 and TRBJ1-6, with D perhaps TRBD1 (6 bases). Trimming took off 6 bases at V and 10 bases at J, with 19 bases between the two ends. Germline assignment: CDR1 MNHNY and CDR2 SVGAGI (reference sequence). The CDR3 covers 15 residues. CDR3 sequence: CASRDSRGRRSPLHF. CDR3 in DNA: TGTGCCAGCAGAGATAGCAGGGGCAGAAGATCACCCCTCCACTTT.

The chain employs TRBV5-1 and TRBJ1-5, with a possible D match to TRBD1 (5 bases). Germline lookup yields CDR1 SGHRS and CDR2 YFSETQ. The CDR3 length is 17 residues. V gave up 0 bases and J gave up 1 base, with 14 bases separating them. The CDR3 is CASSLGGGGDSNQPQHF. In DNA, the CDR3 is TGCGCCAGCAGCTTGGGGGGCGGGGGTGACAGCAATCAGCCCCAGCATTTT.

To note about this clone: At one of its ends the junction is not consistent with the germline gene, which may arise from a read error. The chain employs TRBV6-1 and TRBJ1-2, with D tentatively TRBD1 (6 bases). The CDR3 loop spans 18 amino acids. Germline V CDR1 and CDR2: MNHNS, SASEGT. CDR3 region: CASREVRDQGSPSYGYTF. CDR3 DNA sequence: TGTGCCAGCAGAGAAGTAAGGGATCAGGGGAGCCCAAGCTATGGCTACACCTTC.

This chain joins TRBV14 and TRBJ2-5; TRBD2 is a possible D gene (5 bases). V was shortened by 3 bases and J by 3 bases, with 14 bases between the two germline ends. This CDR3 comprises 15 residues. Germline V CDR1 and CDR2: SGHDN, FVKESK. The CDR3 coding sequence is TGTGCCAGCAGCCAGAGACGGGGAATCGAAGAGACCCAGTACTTC. Protein: CASSQRRGIEETQYF.

This clone was observed a single time. V is TRBV7-9 and J is TRBJ2-1, with TRBD2 matching 11 bases. The CDR3 loop spans 16 amino acids. Germline trimming cut 1 base from V and 6 bases from J; bases unmatched to any gene: 5. Germline assignment: CDR1 SEHNR and CDR2 FQNEAQ (reference sequence). Here the CDR3 reads CASSLGGLAGINEQFF. The DNA for the CDR3 is TGTGCCAGCAGCTTAGGAGGACTAGCGGGCATCAATGAGCAGTTCTTC.

This clone has only one observation. The rearrangement links TRBV7-2 to TRBJ2-1; D is unclear. Deletions cut 1 base from V and 5 bases from J, with 9 bases between. The germline CDR1 and CDR2 sequences are SGHTA and FQGNSA. CDR3 size: 14 residues. CDR3 bases: TGTGCCAGCAGCTTAGTTTTCAGAAACAATGAGCAGTTCTTC. Protein: CASSLVFRNNEQFF. Combining the CDR3 with reference TRBV7-2 and TRBJ2-1 gives the whole variable domain GAGVSQSPSNKVTEKGKDVELRCDPISGHTALYWYRQSLGQGLEFLIYFQGNSAPDKSGLPSDRFSAERTGGSVSTLTIQRTQQEDSAVYLCASSLVFRNNEQFFGPGTRLTVL.

The chain has TRBV6-6 and TRBJ1-1; tentative D call: TRBD1 (6 bases). V was shortened by 3 bases and J by 5 bases, with 19 bases between the two germline ends. The CDR3 contains 16 residues. The V gene's germline CDR1 is MNHNY and CDR2 SVGAGI (reference sequence). The CDR3 coding sequence is TGTGCCAGCAGTTATCCCATTGACAGGACCCGAACTGAAGCTTTCTTT. This codes for CASSYPIDRTRTEAFF.

The chain joins TRBV28 to TRBJ2-7; the D is unclear. V lost 2 bases and J 0 bases, leaving 5 bases between the germline ends. The CDR3 runs to 13 residues. CDR1 is MDHEN and CDR2 is SYDVKM in the germline V gene. The CDR3 nucleotides are TGTGCCAGCAGTTTAGCGGTCTCCTACGAGCAGTACTTC. This translates into CASSLAVSYEQYF.

The rearrangement joins TRBV5-1 to TRBJ2-7, with D perhaps matching TRBD1 (6 bases). V lost 7 bases to trimming and J lost 3 bases, with 17 bases between them. In germline, CDR1 is SGHRS, CDR2 YFSETQ. This CDR3 spans 14 amino acids. CDR3 in amino acids: CASRRSTGLYEQYF. The CDR3 DNA follows: TGCGCCAGCCGACGAAGCACAGGGCTCTACGAGCAGTACTTC.

The V gene is TRBV5-1, the J gene TRBJ1-5; D is undetermined. Trimming stripped 0 bases from V and 4 bases from J, with 5 bases between. Germline CDR1 and CDR2: SGHRS and YFSETQ. The CDR3 has 13 residues. The CDR3: CASSLDGNQPQHF. The CDR3 nucleotides are TGCGCCAGCAGCTTGGACGGGAATCAGCCCCAGCATTTT.

The CDR3 protein is CASSLGENRNEQFF. The CDR3 nucleotides read TGCGCCAGCAGCTTGGGCGAGAATAGAAATGAGCAGTTCTTC. The chain has TRBV5-1 and TRBJ2-1, with unresolved D. The V gene's germline CDR1 is SGHRS and CDR2 YFSETQ. The CDR3 loop spans 14 amino acids. V gave up 0 bases and J gave up 7 bases, with 11 bases separating them.